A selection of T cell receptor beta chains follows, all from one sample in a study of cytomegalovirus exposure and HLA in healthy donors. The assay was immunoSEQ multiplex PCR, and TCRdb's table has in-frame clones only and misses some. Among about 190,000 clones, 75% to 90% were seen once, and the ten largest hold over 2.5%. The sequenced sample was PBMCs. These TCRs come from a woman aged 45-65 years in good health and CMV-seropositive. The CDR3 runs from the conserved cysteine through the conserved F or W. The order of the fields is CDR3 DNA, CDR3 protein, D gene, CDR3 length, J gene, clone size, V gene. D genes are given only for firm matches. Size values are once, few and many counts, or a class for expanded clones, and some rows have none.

CDR3nt: TGTGCCAGCAGCTTGCGAGGTGGCTACACCTTC
CDR3aa: CASSLRGGYTF
d_gene: NA
len: 11
j_gene: TRBJ1-2
abundance: NA
v_gene: TRBV5-6

CDR3nt: TGTGCCAGTAGTATTGAGGGAGGCAGGGGGCTCGCTGAAGCTTTCTTT
CDR3aa: CASSIEGGRGLAEAFF
d_gene: TRBD1
len: 16
j_gene: TRBJ1-1
abundance: NA
v_gene: TRBV19

CDR3nt: TGTGCCAGCAGTGCCCAACTAGCGGGGGAAGAGACCCAGTACTTC
CDR3aa: CASSAQLAGEETQYF
d_gene: TRBD2
len: 15
j_gene: TRBJ2-5
abundance: NA
v_gene: TRBV2

CDR3nt: TGTGCCAGCTGGACCCGGCAGGGTGGCACAGATACGCAGTATTTT
CDR3aa: CASWTRQGGTDTQYF
d_gene: NA
len: 15
j_gene: TRBJ2-3
abundance: NA
v_gene: TRBV6-5

CDR3nt: TGTGCCAGCAGTTTGGGCCTAGCGGGGATCACAGATACGCAGTATTTT
CDR3aa: CASSLGLAGITDTQYF
d_gene: TRBD2
len: 16
j_gene: TRBJ2-3
abundance: NA
v_gene: TRBV28

CDR3nt: TGTGCCAGCAGGAGTCAGGACAGGGCGGATTCACCCCTCCACTTT
CDR3aa: CASRSQDRADSPLHF
d_gene: TRBD1
len: 15
j_gene: TRBJ1-6
abundance: NA
v_gene: TRBV6-6

CDR3nt: TGTGCCAGCAGCACCCGGGACAGGGGATCCTACGAGCAGTACTTC
CDR3aa: CASSTRDRGSYEQYF
d_gene: NA
len: 15
j_gene: TRBJ2-7
abundance: NA
v_gene: TRBV21-1

CDR3nt: TGTGCCAGCAGCCCGGACCGGGGTAGGGGGGAGCTGTTTTTT
CDR3aa: CASSPDRGRGELFF
d_gene: NA
len: 14
j_gene: TRBJ2-2
abundance: NA
v_gene: TRBV7-2

CDR3nt: TGTGCCAGCAGCCAGGACAGGGCTGATGAAAAACTGTTTTTT
CDR3aa: CASSQDRADEKLFF
d_gene: TRBD1
len: 14
j_gene: TRBJ1-4
abundance: NA
v_gene: TRBV9

CDR3nt: TGTGCCAGCAACCTAGGACAGAACTATGGCTACACCTTC
CDR3aa: CASNLGQNYGYTF
d_gene: NA
len: 13
j_gene: TRBJ1-2
abundance: NA
v_gene: TRBV6-5

CDR3nt: TGTGCCAGCAGCCCCCCGCGGAACACTGAAGCTTTCTTT
CDR3aa: CASSPPRNTEAFF
d_gene: NA
len: 13
j_gene: TRBJ1-1
abundance: NA
v_gene: TRBV7-9

CDR3nt: TGCGCCAGCAGTCTCCCTCCACCGGGGGGCAATCAGCCCCAGCATTTT
CDR3aa: CASSLPPPGGNQPQHF
d_gene: NA
len: 16
j_gene: TRBJ1-5
abundance: NA
v_gene: TRBV23-1

CDR3nt: TGTGCCAGCATCCTACCGACAGGGGGCCTCGAGGGCTACACCTTC
CDR3aa: CASILPTGGLEGYTF
d_gene: TRBD1
len: 15
j_gene: TRBJ1-2
abundance: NA
v_gene: TRBV6-1

CDR3nt: TGTGCCAGCAGTGAACTGCCACAGGTAGGGCGCAAGCAGTACTTC
CDR3aa: CASSELPQVGRKQYF
d_gene: NA
len: 15
j_gene: TRBJ2-7
abundance: few
v_gene: TRBV6-1

CDR3nt: TGTGCCAGTAGTATTATCGGACAGGGCAACTATGGCTACACCTTC
CDR3aa: CASSIIGQGNYGYTF
d_gene: TRBD1
len: 15
j_gene: TRBJ1-2
abundance: NA
v_gene: TRBV19

CDR3nt: TGTGCCAGCAGCGTAGGGCTAGCGGGGACCCAAGAGACCCAGTACTTC
CDR3aa: CASSVGLAGTQETQYF
d_gene: TRBD2
len: 16
j_gene: TRBJ2-5
abundance: once
v_gene: TRBV9

CDR3nt: TGTGCCAGCAATGGCGGGACAGGCAATCAGCCCCAGCATTTT
CDR3aa: CASNGGTGNQPQHF
d_gene: TRBD1
len: 14
j_gene: TRBJ1-5
abundance: NA
v_gene: TRBV2

CDR3nt: TGTGCCAGCAGCACAGGGGAGAAGGGCAATCAGCCCCAGCATTTT
CDR3aa: CASSTGEKGNQPQHF
d_gene: TRBD1
len: 15
j_gene: TRBJ1-5
abundance: NA
v_gene: TRBV6-6

CDR3nt: TGTGCCAGCAGTCTACCCGGCTACGAGCAGTACTTC
CDR3aa: CASSLPGYEQYF
d_gene: NA
len: 12
j_gene: TRBJ2-7
abundance: NA
v_gene: TRBV28

CDR3nt: TGTGCCAGTCAGGGTTTGGGTCAGCCCCAGCATTTT
CDR3aa: CASQGLGQPQHF
d_gene: NA
len: 12
j_gene: TRBJ1-5
abundance: NA
v_gene: TRBV6-5

CDR3nt: TGTGCCAGCAGCTCCACCCCGGGACAGGGCGAGGACGAGCAGTACTTC
CDR3aa: CASSSTPGQGEDEQYF
d_gene: TRBD1
len: 16
j_gene: TRBJ2-7
abundance: NA
v_gene: TRBV7-9

CDR3nt: TGTGCCTGGAGCAGGGGTGATACGCAGTATTTT
CDR3aa: CAWSRGDTQYF
d_gene: NA
len: 11
j_gene: TRBJ2-3
abundance: once
v_gene: TRBV30

CDR3nt: TGCAGCGTTGGGGTCGGACAGGGCCTCTACAATGAGCAGTTCTTC
CDR3aa: CSVGVGQGLYNEQFF
d_gene: TRBD1
len: 15
j_gene: TRBJ2-1
abundance: NA
v_gene: TRBV29-1

CDR3nt: TGTGCCAGCAGCCAATACAGGGACTATGGCTACACCTTC
CDR3aa: CASSQYRDYGYTF
d_gene: NA
len: 13
j_gene: TRBJ1-2
abundance: NA
v_gene: TRBV14

CDR3nt: TGTGCCAGCAGTACAGGGGGTCTGTCACCCCTCCACTTT
CDR3aa: CASSTGGLSPLHF
d_gene: TRBD1
len: 13
j_gene: TRBJ1-6
abundance: NA
v_gene: TRBV7-8

CDR3nt: TGTGCCAGCAGCGTAGATCAGGGGGCTTACTATGGCTACACCTTC
CDR3aa: CASSVDQGAYYGYTF
d_gene: TRBD1
len: 15
j_gene: TRBJ1-2
abundance: NA
v_gene: TRBV9

CDR3nt: TGCGCCAGCAGCTCCGACAGGGTCGGCACCGGGGAGCTGTTTTTT
CDR3aa: CASSSDRVGTGELFF
d_gene: TRBD1
len: 15
j_gene: TRBJ2-2
abundance: NA
v_gene: TRBV5-1

CDR3nt: TGTGCCAGCAGCTCCTACGGCGGAAGCTCCTACGAGCAGTACTTC
CDR3aa: CASSSYGGSSYEQYF
d_gene: NA
len: 15
j_gene: TRBJ2-7
abundance: NA
v_gene: TRBV7-8

CDR3nt: TGTGCCAGCAGTGATAAAGGACAGCTCAGCTCCTACGAGCAGTACTTC
CDR3aa: CASSDKGQLSSYEQYF
d_gene: NA
len: 16
j_gene: TRBJ2-7
abundance: NA
v_gene: TRBV6-1

CDR3nt: TGTGCTAGTGGTTTGGGACTAGCTCAAGAGACCCAGTACTTC
CDR3aa: CASGLGLAQETQYF
d_gene: TRBD2
len: 14
j_gene: TRBJ2-5
abundance: NA
v_gene: TRBV12-5

CDR3nt: TGCGCCAGCAGCAACCCGAGACAGGGGGCTGAGCAGTTCTTC
CDR3aa: CASSNPRQGAEQFF
d_gene: TRBD1
len: 14
j_gene: TRBJ2-1
abundance: NA
v_gene: TRBV10-1

CDR3nt: TGTGCCAGCAGGAACCCGACAGGGACTAATTCACCCCTCCACTTT
CDR3aa: CASRNPTGTNSPLHF
d_gene: TRBD1
len: 15
j_gene: TRBJ1-6
abundance: NA
v_gene: TRBV6-1

CDR3nt: TGTGCCAGCAGCCCTTTAACCAGCAATGAGCAGTTCTTC
CDR3aa: CASSPLTSNEQFF
d_gene: NA
len: 13
j_gene: TRBJ2-1
abundance: NA
v_gene: TRBV6-5

CDR3nt: TGTGCCAGCAGCCCTACTAGCGGGGGCAATGAGCAGTTCTTC
CDR3aa: CASSPTSGGNEQFF
d_gene: TRBD2
len: 14
j_gene: TRBJ2-1
abundance: once
v_gene: TRBV7-9

CDR3nt: TGCGCCAGCAGCTTCGACAGGGGAGGAAGTGGCTACACCTTC
CDR3aa: CASSFDRGGSGYTF
d_gene: TRBD1
len: 14
j_gene: TRBJ1-2
abundance: NA
v_gene: TRBV5-1

CDR3nt: TGTGCCAGCTTTCTCGCGGAGCAGTACTTC
CDR3aa: CASFLAEQYF
d_gene: NA
len: 10
j_gene: TRBJ2-7
abundance: NA
v_gene: TRBV2

CDR3nt: TGTGCCAGCAGCTTAGGGGTGTACCAAGAGACCCAGTACTTC
CDR3aa: CASSLGVYQETQYF
d_gene: NA
len: 14
j_gene: TRBJ2-5
abundance: NA
v_gene: TRBV5-6

CDR3nt: TGTGCCAGCAGTGAACCCCGGACAGGGGGGGCCTATGGCTACACCTTC
CDR3aa: CASSEPRTGGAYGYTF
d_gene: TRBD1
len: 16
j_gene: TRBJ1-2
abundance: NA
v_gene: TRBV25-1

CDR3nt: TGTGCCAGCAGCCCGAACGAGCTATATAGCAATCAGCCCCAGCATTTT
CDR3aa: CASSPNELYSNQPQHF
d_gene: NA
len: 16
j_gene: TRBJ1-5
abundance: NA
v_gene: TRBV4-2

CDR3nt: TGCGCCAGCAGCGAAGGCGGGGGGGCTAGCACAGATACGCAGTATTTT
CDR3aa: CASSEGGGASTDTQYF
d_gene: TRBD2
len: 16
j_gene: TRBJ2-3
abundance: NA
v_gene: TRBV5-1

CDR3nt: TGTGCCAGCAGCCGTTCTGGGGGCCTAGGGGAAAAACTGTTTTTT
CDR3aa: CASSRSGGLGEKLFF
d_gene: NA
len: 15
j_gene: TRBJ1-4
abundance: NA
v_gene: TRBV5-4

CDR3nt: TGTGCCAGCAGCTCCCGGACAGGGGCAGATACGCAGTATTTT
CDR3aa: CASSSRTGADTQYF
d_gene: TRBD1
len: 14
j_gene: TRBJ2-3
abundance: NA
v_gene: TRBV11-3

CDR3nt: TGTGCCAGCAGTCCTGTTTCGAGCGGGGGCCGAGAGCAGTACTTC
CDR3aa: CASSPVSSGGREQYF
d_gene: TRBD2
len: 15
j_gene: TRBJ2-7
abundance: NA
v_gene: TRBV28

CDR3nt: TGTGCCAGCAAGGAAGGGGTCACTGAAGCTTTCTTT
CDR3aa: CASKEGVTEAFF
d_gene: NA
len: 12
j_gene: TRBJ1-1
abundance: NA
v_gene: TRBV28

CDR3nt: TGTGCCAGCAGCCCTCCCCTTCGTTCCCCAGGGGGGACCCAGTACTTC
CDR3aa: CASSPPLRSPGGTQYF
d_gene: TRBD1
len: 16
j_gene: TRBJ2-5
abundance: NA
v_gene: TRBV28

CDR3nt: TGTGCCAGCAGTACAACAGGACAGGGGGGGGTCCAGCCCCAGCATTTT
CDR3aa: CASSTTGQGGVQPQHF
d_gene: TRBD1
len: 16
j_gene: TRBJ1-5
abundance: NA
v_gene: TRBV28

CDR3nt: TGTGCCAGCAGTTTAGTGGGGGGGGTTGGCACCGGGGAGCTGTTTTTT
CDR3aa: CASSLVGGVGTGELFF
d_gene: TRBD2
len: 16
j_gene: TRBJ2-2
abundance: NA
v_gene: TRBV27

CDR3nt: TGTGCCAATCCCCCGCCCGGGACAGGGGATAGCAATCAGCCCCAGCATTTT
CDR3aa: CANPPPGTGDSNQPQHF
d_gene: TRBD1
len: 17
j_gene: TRBJ1-5
abundance: NA
v_gene: TRBV30

CDR3nt: TGTGCCTGGGACAGGGCGGCCTACGAGCAGTACTTC
CDR3aa: CAWDRAAYEQYF
d_gene: TRBD1
len: 12
j_gene: TRBJ2-7
abundance: NA
v_gene: TRBV30